This T cell receptor (beta chain) is drawn from a study of CD8+CD57+ T cells in acquired aplastic anemia. Study in general: Sorted CD4+ and CD8+ cells gave a mean 3.2 ug DNA, range 0.2 to 27.4 ug.

The patients chosen for sequencing had shown expansion of CD8+CD57+ cells (detected by flow cytometry). Researchers used genomic DNA as the template to profile TCR beta VDJ and CDR3. Each CDR3 protein gets one entry after TCRdb re-called the reads with MiXCR. The repertoire holds hundreds of thousands of distinct CDR3 sequences, roughly 61% seen once, with around 1.2% in the top ten. Many counts were recorded for this clonotype. This CDR3 has 13 residues. V dropped 2 bases and J dropped 7 bases, with 9 bases sitting between them. The V gene's germline CDR1 is LGHDT and CDR2 YNNKEL (reference sequence).

This sequence joins TRBV3-1 and TRBJ2-1; perhaps TRBD2 as D (5 bases). What was sequenced was sorted CD4+, CD8+, or CD8+CD57+ T cells (not recorded which) from PBMCs. The clonotype originates from a human donor with aplastic anemia. The CDR3 DNA follows: TGTGCCAGCAGCCAAACACGGGGAAATGAGCAGTTCTTC. It yields the protein CASSQTRGNEQFF.